This entry describes one TCR beta chain. Antigen: not known. V dropped 0 bases and J dropped 8 bases, with 19 bases sitting between them. This CDR3 region has 15 residues. Germline V CDR1 and CDR2: GTSNPN, SVGIG (reference sequence). This specimen comes from a study of cytomegalovirus exposure and HLA in healthy donors. Use of 60 Vbeta and 13 Jbeta primers characterized the PCR. This table comes from immunoSEQ multiplex PCR, and its TCRdb copy is limited to in-frame clones, with some not included. This sample carries 90,000 to 150,000 clones, around 80% of them seen once, and the ten largest clones take 1.5%. The study, taken as a whole, reports: The study found most TCR sequences rare, yet found some public TCRs in many donors. Within an earlier analysis, most TCR beta V segments proved productive either about 90% or about 30% of the time.

The sequencing sample was made of PBMCs. V is TRBV30 and J is TRBJ1-1, with a tentative D call TRBD1 (5 bases). This clonotype originated in a woman between 18 and 29 years old in good health and CMV-seronegative. CDR3 nucleotide sequence: TGTGCCTGGAGTGTACAGCGACGGGGGGTTTTGGAAGCTTTCTTT. This gives the protein CAWSVQRRGVLEAFF. The full variable domain, rest sourced from reference TRBV30 and TRBJ1-1, is SQTIHQWPATLVQPVGSPLSLECTVEGTSNPNLYWYRQAAGRGLQLLFYSVGIGQISSEVPQNLSASRPQDRQFILSSKKLLLSDSGFYLCAWSVQRRGVLEAFFGQGTRLTVV.